This TCR beta chain was documented in a study of CD8+CD57+ T cells in acquired aplastic anemia. This CDR3 is 16 amino acids long. The germline V and J ends were trimmed by 6 bases and 8 bases, with 20 bases remaining between them. Germline CDR1 is MNHNY and CDR2 is SVGAGI (reference sequence). General study results and limits: Levels of CD8+ Simpson's diversity were not significantly distinct in patients versus controls. It was found that some 31 CD8+ CDR3 sequences were shared between patients and controls.

Remarks on this clonotype: Antigen unknown.

Genomic DNA, serving as template, underwent TCR beta VDJ and CDR3 profiling. Using its own MiXCR run on the reads, TCRdb lists one record per CDR3 protein. This sample has some 200,000 distinct CDR3 sequences, with about half found just once. Patients chosen for sequencing had CD8+CD57+ cells that had expanded, as shown by flow cytometry. As a group, the patients uniformly had severe acquired aplastic anemia. The specimen sequenced was sorted CD4+, CD8+, or CD8+CD57+ T cells (not recorded which) from PBMCs. V usage is TRBV6-6 and J usage is TRBJ1-6; D unresolved. The sequence derives from a human donor with aplastic anemia. The CDR3 sequence: CASSRGPNSAHSPLHF. The CDR3 DNA follows: TGTGCCAGCAGCCGTGGACCTAATTCGGCCCATTCACCCCTCCACTTT.